Sequencing of this TCR beta chain was carried out in a study of identical twins. The ends lost 0 bases at V and 5 bases at J; junction bases unmatched: 8. This CDR3 has 15 residues. The germline V gene encodes CDR1 SGHRS and CDR2 YFSETQ. TCRdb ran MiXCR on the 5' RACE reads and lists one entry per CDR3 protein. The repertoire includes approximately 1.8 million distinct CDR3 sequences, roughly 35% of them detected once, and around 0.3% sits in the top ten. The sequenced sample consisted of cord blood. The sequence was obtained from a newborn girl in good health. The rearrangement joins TRBV5-1 to TRBJ2-7; 7 bases map to TRBD2. The CDR3 region has the DNA TGCGCCAGCAGCTTGGTTTCGGGACTACCCCACGAGCAGTACTTC. The encoded protein is CASSLVSGLPHEQYF.